These 3 T cell receptor beta chains originate from one sample sequenced in a study of T-cell memory formation after mild COVID-19. Each CDR3 protein is one row after TCRdb ran MiXCR on the 5' RACE reads. Of roughly 550,000 distinct CDR3 sequences listed, roughly 22% are singletons. The sequenced sample consisted of PBMCs or a T cell subset sorted from them (not recorded which). All receptors derive from an adult woman who had mild COVID-19 (a few samples of this study predate the infection). Cell type and time point are not known.

This clonotype was seen a handful of times. The rearrangement joins TRBV7-4 to TRBJ2-1; D ambiguous. CDR1 is SGHVT, CDR2 SQSDAQ, per germline. The CDR3 contains 14 residues. Between the trimmed V and J ends, which lost 8 bases and 9 bases, there was a span of 20 bases. The CDR3 DNA reads as TGTGCCAGCGGACCGCCGACCAAGGAGAGTGAGCAGTTCTTC. Amino acid sequence: CASGPPTKESEQFF.

This chain joins TRBV7-8 and TRBJ1-1; 9 nucleotides match TRBD1. V shed 5 bases, J shed 5 bases, and the junction held 9 bases outside the gene matches. CDR3 length equals 15 residues. Germline-derived CDR1 and CDR2 are SGHVS and FQNEAQ. The CDR3 sequence: CASSPRDRVGTEAFF. The CDR3 coding sequence is TGTGCCAGCAGCCCGAGGGACAGGGTCGGTACTGAAGCTTTCTTT.

This clonotype was detected a few times. The chain has TRBV29-1 and TRBJ2-3; tentatively, D is TRBD1 or TRBD2 (6 bases each). Germline loops: CDR1 SQVTM, CDR2 ANQGSEA. V was cut by 3 bases and J by 0 bases, with 13 bases left in between. This CDR3 comprises 15 residues. CDR3 protein: CSVDLGGRSTDTQYF. CDR3 coding DNA: TGCAGCGTTGATTTGGGGGGCCGGAGCACAGATACGCAGTATTTT.